These T cell receptor beta chains were read from a single sample in a study of shared clonotypes between healthy human individuals. Repertoires were generated with immunoSEQ multiplex PCR, while TCRdb's copy carries only in-frame clones and drops some. The data contain over 2,000,000 clones, around 93% of them singletons. The sample was naive CD8+ T cells from PBMCs. These receptors originate from a young man in good health. Some clones in this sample may be carry-over from other donors' samples. Each CDR3 is given with its conserved first and last residue. D genes are given only for firm matches. The size entry is marked missing in some rows and otherwise reads once, few, many or a size class.

TRBV19,.,.,TRBJ2-7,CASSMFSGAYEQYF,TGTGCCAGTAGTATGTTTTCGGGAGCCTACGAGCAGTACTTC
TRBV7-9,.,.,TRBJ2-3,CAFRGGTSTDTQYF,TGTGCCTTCAGGGGCGGGACTAGCACAGATACGCAGTATTTT
TRBV29-1,.,.,TRBJ2-4,CSVEVPRHGNIQYF,TGCAGCGTTGAGGTACCCCGGCACGGGAACATTCAGTACTTC
TRBV28,.,.,TRBJ1-2,CASSFGVRSGYTF,TGTGCCAGCAGTTTTGGGGTCCGATCTGGCTACACCTTC
TRBV27,.,.,TRBJ2-7,CASSGASDEQYF,TGTGCCAGCAGTGGGGCCTCCGACGAGCAGTACTTC
TRBV27,TRBD2,.,TRBJ2-1,CASSLSREVGNEQFF,TGTGCCAGCAGTTTATCCCGGGAGGTAGGGAATGAGCAGTTCTTC
TRBV4-1,.,.,TRBJ1-1,CASSYNPQGLAFF,TGCGCCAGCAGCTACAACCCCCAGGGGCTTGCTTTCTTT
TRBV7-2,.,.,TRBJ2-5,CASSPRSVERPDQETQYF,TGTGCCAGCAGCCCCCGCTCCGTGGAACGTCCGGACCAAGAGACCCAGTACTTC
TRBV27,.,.,TRBJ2-1,CASSLSPGTSNEQFF,TGTGCCAGCAGTTTATCTCCGGGGACTTCCAATGAGCAGTTCTTC
TRBV7-9,.,few,TRBJ1-1,CASSLGSPEAFF,TGTGCCAGCAGCTTAGGAAGCCCTGAAGCTTTCTTT
TRBV27,TRBD1,.,TRBJ2-7,CASRPRTGGLYEQYF,TGTGCCAGCAGGCCCCGGACAGGGGGCCTCTACGAGCAGTACTTC
TRBV7-9,.,.,TRBJ2-3,CASSPDLGEIWGTDAQYF,TGTGCCAGCAGCCCCGACCTGGGGGAGATATGGGGAACAGATGCGCAGTATTTT
TRBV5-4,TRBD1,once,TRBJ1-1,CASRDRMNTEAFF,TGTGCCAGCCGGGACAGGATGAACACTGAAGCTTTCTTT
TRBV11-2,TRBD2,.,TRBJ2-1,CASSLYGRSTYNEQFF,TGTGCCAGCAGCTTATACGGGAGGAGTACCTACAATGAGCAGTTCTTC
TRBV9,TRBD2,.,TRBJ2-5,CASSAGGGLAVQETQYF,TGTGCCAGCAGCGCTGGGGGAGGGCTAGCGGTGCAAGAGACCCAGTACTTC
TRBV4-1,TRBD2,once,TRBJ2-2,CASSQGLAGARELFF,TGCGCCAGCAGCCAAGGACTAGCGGGAGCCCGGGAGCTGTTTTTT
TRBV5-1,TRBD1,.,TRBJ2-7,CASSYVRDSSYEQYF,TGCGCCAGCAGCTATGTCCGGGACAGCTCCTACGAGCAGTACTTC
TRBV27,.,.,TRBJ2-7,CASSTGTLPYLEQYF,TGTGCCAGCAGTACCGGGACCCTACCTTATTTGGAGCAGTACTTC
TRBV27,.,.,TRBJ1-1,CASSFQPGARNTEAFF,TGTGCCAGCAGTTTTCAACCCGGGGCTAGAAACACTGAAGCTTTCTTT
TRBV11-2,TRBD2,.,TRBJ2-7,CASSFSGRAVEQYF,TGTGCCAGCAGCTTTAGCGGGAGGGCGGTCGAGCAGTACTTC
TRBV27,.,.,TRBJ1-2,CASSSYISGAGYGYTF,TGTGCCAGCAGTTCGTATATCTCGGGGGCGGGCTATGGCTACACCTTC
TRBV10-3,.,.,TRBJ2-7,CAIRPANNYEQYF,TGTGCCATCAGACCCGCAAACAACTACGAGCAGTACTTC
TRBV18,.,.,TRBJ2-5,CASSREIGGSEKTQYF,TGTGCCAGCTCACGTGAAATTGGGGGGAGTGAGAAGACCCAGTACTTC
TRBV4-1,TRBD2,.,TRBJ2-2,CASSSVGLAGNTGELFF,TGCGCCAGCAGCTCGGTGGGGCTAGCGGGGAACACCGGGGAGCTGTTTTTT
TRBV27,.,.,TRBJ2-6,CASRTSSGSGANVLTF,TGTGCCAGCAGGACTTCGAGCGGGTCTGGGGCCAACGTCCTGACTTTC